This passage covers 9 T cell receptor beta chains from one sample sequenced in a study of blood T cells in healthy people across ages. Sample-barcoded 5' priming and a J-beta primer mix drove a second PCR of roughly 6 to 12 cycles. Via MiXCR, TCRdb re-called the 5' RACE reads, giving one row per CDR3 protein. The data show about 1.1 million distinct CDR3 sequences, with 30% to 40% seen just once and over 10% held by the top ten. Specimen: blood. The receptors originated from a man aged 18 to 29 in good health.

This clonotype was seen more than once but under ten times. The chain uses TRBV6-6 and TRBJ1-1, with 7 nucleotides matching TRBD1. Germline assignment: CDR1 MNHNY and CDR2 SVGAGI (reference sequence). The CDR3 length is 16 residues. Trimming at V came to 6 bases and at J to 3 bases, leaving 13 bases not matched to a gene. The CDR3 here is CASRKRGRGGDTEAFF. CDR3 in DNA: TGTGCCAGCAGGAAACGGGGCAGGGGGGGCGACACTGAAGCTTTCTTT.

This rearrangement joins TRBV20-1 to TRBJ1-1; TRBD1 is a possible D gene (5 bases). This CDR3 comprises 14 residues. Germline CDR1 DFQATT, CDR2 SNEGSKA (reference sequence). V was pared by 5 bases and J by 5 bases, with 18 bases between. The CDR3 loop is CSAGGDVGLTEAFF. The DNA for the CDR3 is TGCAGTGCTGGGGGAGATGTGGGTTTGACTGAAGCTTTCTTT.

Only a few counts were recorded for this clonotype. The V and J genes are TRBV10-3 and TRBJ2-7; 10 bases agree with TRBD1. Germline V lookup: CDR1 ENHRY, CDR2 SYGVKD. The CDR3 loop spans 14 amino acids. The junction had 6 bases not matched to a gene; V was cut back by 10 bases and J by 0 bases. CDR3 sequence reads: CASRQGASSYEQYF. CDR3 coding DNA: TGTGCCAGCCGACAGGGGGCCTCCTCCTACGAGCAGTACTTC.

This clonotype was counted a few times. V gene TRBV10-3 combines with J gene TRBJ2-7; 7 bases agree with TRBD1. Germline V gives CDR1 ENHRY, CDR2 SYGVKD. V lost 4 bases and J lost 2; bases outside the gene matches: 5. The length of the CDR3 is 14 residues. The CDR3 is CAISGAGGTYEQYF. The CDR3 bases are TGTGCCATCAGTGGAGCAGGGGGTACCTACGAGCAGTACTTC.

The chain recombines TRBV5-6 with TRBJ1-2; 8 nucleotides align to TRBD1. Trimming at V came to 4 bases and at J to 0 bases, leaving 8 bases not matched to a gene. Germline V CDR1 and CDR2: SGHDT, YYEEEE. The CDR3 spans 16 residues. CDR3 amino acids: CASSRYRGEANYGYTF. The CDR3 coding sequence is TGTGCCAGCAGCAGATACAGGGGGGAAGCTAACTATGGCTACACCTTC.

This clonotype was observed a handful of times. The chain is built from TRBV6-6 and TRBJ1-2; tentative D call: TRBD1 (6 bases). Germline CDR1 and CDR2: MNHNY and SVGAGI (reference sequence). The CDR3 consists of 14 residues. V dropped 2 bases and J dropped 5 bases, with 12 bases sitting between them. CDR3 coding DNA: TGTGCCAGCAGTTACCCAGACAGGAGTTATGGCTACACCTTC. Translation: CASSYPDRSYGYTF.

The chain is built from TRBV27 and TRBJ2-4; perhaps D is TRBD1 or TRBD2 (5 bases each). The closer fit of TRBJ2-7 to the DNA end suggests the J call may be wrong. Germline CDR1 reads MNHEY; CDR2 reads SMNVEV (reference sequence). This CDR3 has 15 residues. The CDR3 DNA is TGTGCCAGCAGTTTAGCACGGGGCAAAGGCTACGAGCAGTACTTC. Amino acids: CASSLARGKGYEQYF.

As for this clonotype: The junction shows a germline mismatch at one end, possibly a read error. The chain recombines TRBV5-6 with TRBJ2-3; D not certain. The CDR3 has 15 amino acids. Germline assignment: CDR1 SGHDT and CDR2 YYEEEE. The CDR3, as DNA: TGTGCCAGCAGCTTGTTGGTGGTCTACACAGACACGCAGTATTTT. Translated: CASSLLVVYTDTQYF.

CDR3: CASSSSSGQGKLRTEAFF. DNA of the CDR3: TGTGCCAGCAGTTCAAGTTCGGGACAGGGGAAATTGAGGACTGAAGCTTTCTTT. The V gene is TRBV12-3 or TRBV12-4, the J gene TRBJ1-1; 10 nucleotides line up with TRBD1. V trimming: 4 bases; J trimming: 5 bases; junction bases outside the gene matches: 16. The CDR3 consists of 18 residues.